This T cell receptor beta chain emerged from a study of molecular identifiers for immune sequencing clone quantification. Overall study findings and caveats: Detectable among about a million naive cells, according to reports, was Jurkat TCR RNA spiked in from one cell. Identical TCR molecules sharing a barcode could underestimate highly expanded clone sizes.

As for this clonotype: Its antigen is still unknown.

Trimming took 7 bases from V and 3 from J, leaving 4 bases between them. Germline lookup yields CDR1 SNHLY and CDR2 FYNNEI. The CDR3 covers 10 residues. The bulk TCR libraries were made with methods described before and with listed TCR primers. A single record per CDR3 protein comes from TCRdb applying MiXCR to the PCR reads. Among more than 450,000 distinct CDR3 sequences, around a fifth were seen once, and the ten largest hold 0.7% to 1%. The TCR originated in a human donor in good health. Some libraries in this study had Jurkat cell RNA spiked in. The gene calls are TRBV2 and TRBJ2-7; D unresolved. The specimen was naive CD8+ T cells from blood, with Jurkat cell RNA spiked in. Subset of the sample: FACS-sorted CD8+CD4-CCR7+CD45RA+ naive T cells. CDR3 DNA sequence: TGTGCCAGCATGCGCTACGAGCAGTACTTC. Protein: CASMRYEQYF.